These 4 T cell receptor beta chains were all obtained from the same sample, sequenced in a study of identical twins. TCRdb itself ran the 5' RACE reads through MiXCR, one entry per CDR3 protein. The table shows 550,000 to 800,000 distinct CDR3 sequences, with roughly 7.2% occurring only once. The sample also formed part of further work on yellow fever vaccine responses in identical twins.

The sequencing input was PBMCs. These receptors were collected from a woman aged 18-35 years in good health.

This clonotype has a count of ten or more. The V gene is TRBV6-5, the J gene TRBJ2-3; 7 bases agree with TRBD1. There are 16 residues in the CDR3. Germline-derived CDR1 and CDR2 are MNHEY and SVGAGI. The ends lost 2 bases at V and 1 base at J; junction bases unmatched: 6. The CDR3 nucleotides read TGTGCCAGCAGTTACGCCGGGACAGTGGGCACAGATACGCAGTATTTT. This gives the protein CASSYAGTVGTDTQYF.

The V and J genes are TRBV7-9 and TRBJ2-2; 8 bases are a match to TRBD1. The CDR3 length is 15 residues. V shed 5 bases and J 5 bases; nucleotides not matched to a gene: 7. Germline V CDR1 and CDR2: SEHNR, FQNEAQ (reference sequence). DNA for the CDR3: TGTGCCAGCAGCCAGACAGGGGCTGGGACCGGGGAGCTGTTTTTT. Amino acid sequence: CASSQTGAGTGELFF.

This clonotype was counted ten times or more. Written as DNA, the CDR3 is TGTGCCAGCAGTTCAACCGGGACAGGGAACGAGCAGTACTTC. Residues: CASSSTGTGNEQYF. J is TRBJ2-7 and V is TRBV12-3 or TRBV12-4; 9 nucleotides match TRBD1. V shed 4 bases, J shed 5 bases, and the junction held 6 bases outside the gene matches. This CDR3 is built from 14 residues.

The V gene is TRBV11-2, the J gene TRBJ2-5, with TRBD2 matching over 9 bases. Germline trimming cut 1 base from V and 1 base from J; bases unmatched to any gene: 4. The CDR3 has 16 amino acids. CDR1 is SGHAT, CDR2 FQNNGV, per germline. In DNA form, the CDR3 reads TGTGCCAGCAGCTTAGCTTGGCGGGGGGGCCAAGAGACCCAGTACTTC. It specifies CASSLAWRGGQETQYF.